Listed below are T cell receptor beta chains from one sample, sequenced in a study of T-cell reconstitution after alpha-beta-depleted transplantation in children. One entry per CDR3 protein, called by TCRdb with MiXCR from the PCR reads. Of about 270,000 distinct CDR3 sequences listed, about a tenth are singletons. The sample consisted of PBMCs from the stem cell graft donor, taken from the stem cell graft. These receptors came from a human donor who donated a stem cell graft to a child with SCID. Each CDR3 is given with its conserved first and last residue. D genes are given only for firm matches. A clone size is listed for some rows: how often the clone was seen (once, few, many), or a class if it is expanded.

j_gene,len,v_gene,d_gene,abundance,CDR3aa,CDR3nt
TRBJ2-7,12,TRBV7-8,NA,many,CASSLVLYEQYF,TGTGCCAGCAGCTTAGTACTCTACGAGCAGTACTTC
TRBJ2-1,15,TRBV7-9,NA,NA,CASSGDSQVRNEQFF,TGTGCCAGCAGTGGGGACTCCCAGGTCCGCAATGAGCAGTTCTTC
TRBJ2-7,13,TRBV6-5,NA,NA,CASSYGRAYEQYF,TGTGCCAGCAGTTACGGCAGAGCTTACGAGCAGTACTTC
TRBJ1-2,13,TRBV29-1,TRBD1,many,CSVEGQGGGGYTF,TGCAGCGTTGAAGGACAAGGGGGCGGCGGCTACACCTTC
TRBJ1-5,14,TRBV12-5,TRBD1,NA,CASGQTGGIQPQHF,TGTGCTAGTGGACAAACAGGGGGCATTCAGCCCCAGCATTTT
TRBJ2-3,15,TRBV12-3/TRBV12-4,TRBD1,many,CASSGGQGYTDTQYF,TGTGCCAGCAGCGGGGGACAGGGATACACAGATACGCAGTATTTT
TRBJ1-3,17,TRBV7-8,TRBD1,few,CASSVTGQLVSGNTIYF,TGTGCCAGCAGCGTCACGGGACAGCTAGTCTCTGGAAACACCATATATTTT
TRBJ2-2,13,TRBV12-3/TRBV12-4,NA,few,CATRARIPGELFF,TGTGCCACCCGGGCGAGGATACCCGGGGAGCTGTTTTTT
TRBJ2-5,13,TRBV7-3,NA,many,CASSSGPQETQYF,TGTGCCAGCAGCTCAGGGCCTCAAGAGACCCAGTACTTC
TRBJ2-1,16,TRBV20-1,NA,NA,CSARVGGGGSYNEQFF,TGCAGTGCTAGAGTTGGAGGGGGCGGCTCCTACAATGAGCAGTTCTTC
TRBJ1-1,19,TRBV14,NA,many,CASSQDKKDRTLGNTEAFF,TGTGCCAGCAGCCAAGATAAAAAGGACCGAACCTTGGGGAACACTGAAGCTTTCTTT
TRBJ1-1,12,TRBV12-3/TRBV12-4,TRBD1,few,CASRTGQGEAFF,TGTGCCAGCAGGACGGGACAGGGTGAAGCTTTCTTT
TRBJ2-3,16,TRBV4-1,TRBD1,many,CASSQAGTGYIDTQYF,TGCGCCAGCAGCCAAGCCGGGACAGGGTATATAGATACGCAGTATTTT
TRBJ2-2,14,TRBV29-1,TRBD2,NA,CSVELAEGTGELFF,TGCAGCGTTGAGCTAGCGGAGGGCACCGGGGAGCTGTTTTTT
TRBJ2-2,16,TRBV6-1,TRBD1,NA,CASSSRGQGLGGELFF,TGTGCCAGCAGTAGCCGAGGACAGGGGTTGGGCGGGGAGCTGTTTTTT
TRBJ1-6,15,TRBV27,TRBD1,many,CASSLKGQGTSPLHF,TGTGCCAGCAGTTTAAAGGGACAGGGGACTTCACCCCTCCACTTT
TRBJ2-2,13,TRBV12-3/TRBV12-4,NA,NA,CASKRGNTGELFF,TGTGCCAGCAAAAGGGGGAACACCGGGGAGCTGTTTTTT
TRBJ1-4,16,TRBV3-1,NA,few,CASSQLQGSSGEKLFF,TGTGCCAGCAGCCAACTACAGGGCAGCTCGGGTGAAAAACTGTTTTTT
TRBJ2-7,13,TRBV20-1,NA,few,CSASSSYAYEQYF,TGCAGTGCTAGCTCCTCATACGCCTACGAGCAGTACTTC
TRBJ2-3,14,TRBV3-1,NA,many,CASSQFRTPWTQYF,TGTGCCAGCAGCCAATTCCGAACCCCGTGGACGCAGTATTTT
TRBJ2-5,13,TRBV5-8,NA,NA,CASRRLVDGTQYF,TGTGCCAGCAGGAGACTAGTGGACGGGACCCAGTACTTC
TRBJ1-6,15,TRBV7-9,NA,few,CASSLGEVVNSPLHF,TGTGCCAGCAGCTTAGGAGAAGTCGTTAATTCACCCCTCCACTTT
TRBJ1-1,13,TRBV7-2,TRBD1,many,CASSTDRVTEAFF,TGTGCCAGCAGCACGGACAGGGTCACTGAAGCTTTCTTT
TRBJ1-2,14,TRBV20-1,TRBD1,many,CSATGARMNYGYTF,TGCAGCGCAACAGGGGCCCGAATGAACTATGGCTACACCTTC
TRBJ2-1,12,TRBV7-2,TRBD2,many,CASSLRGGEQFF,TGTGCCAGCAGCTTACGGGGGGGTGAGCAGTTCTTC
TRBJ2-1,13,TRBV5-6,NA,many,CASSLPAVPEQFF,TGTGCCAGCAGCCTCCCAGCCGTACCTGAGCAGTTCTTC
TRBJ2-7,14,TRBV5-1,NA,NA,CASSEGDGPYEQYF,TGCGCCAGCAGCGAGGGTGACGGCCCCTACGAGCAGTACTTC
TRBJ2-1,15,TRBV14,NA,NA,CASSQRDRSYNEQFF,TGTGCCAGCAGCCAACGAGACAGATCCTACAATGAGCAGTTCTTC
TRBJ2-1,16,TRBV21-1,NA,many,CASSKEGRGGYNEQFF,TGTGCCAGCAGCAAAGAGGGGCGGGGGGGGTACAATGAGCAGTTCTTC
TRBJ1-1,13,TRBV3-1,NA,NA,CASSRRANTEAFF,TGTGCCAGCAGCCGCAGGGCTAACACTGAAGCTTTCTTT
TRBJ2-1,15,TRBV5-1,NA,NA,CASSPRRGSYNEQFF,TGCGCCAGCAGCCCCCGCCGAGGCAGCTACAATGAGCAGTTCTTC
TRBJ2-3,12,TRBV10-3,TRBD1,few,CGTGLSTDTQYF,TGTGGGACAGGGCTTAGCACAGATACGCAGTATTTT
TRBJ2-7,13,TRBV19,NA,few,CASSILPEYEQYF,TGTGCCAGTAGTATCCTTCCCGAGTACGAGCAGTACTTC
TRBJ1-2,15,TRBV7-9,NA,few,CASSHSVIGYYGYTF,TGTGCCAGCAGCCACTCCGTCATAGGCTACTATGGCTACACCTTC
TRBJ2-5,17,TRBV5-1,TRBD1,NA,CASSKGTGGLSQETQYF,TGCGCCAGCAGCAAAGGGACAGGGGGCCTCTCTCAAGAGACCCAGTACTTC
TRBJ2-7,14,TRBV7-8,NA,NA,CASSLADRTYEQYF,TGTGCCAGCAGCTTAGCGGACAGAACCTACGAGCAGTACTTC
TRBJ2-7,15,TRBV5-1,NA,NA,CASWLQPGTPYEQYF,TGCGCCAGCTGGCTTCAGCCGGGCACCCCCTACGAGCAGTACTTC
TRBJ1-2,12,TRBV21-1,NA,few,CASSKARYGYTF,TGTGCCAGCAGCAAAGCGCGATATGGCTACACCTTC
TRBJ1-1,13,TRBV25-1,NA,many,CASSASLNTEAFF,TGTGCCAGCAGTGCCAGCCTGAACACTGAAGCTTTCTTT
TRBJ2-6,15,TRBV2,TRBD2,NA,CASLREVSGANVLTF,TGTGCCAGCCTACGGGAGGTCTCTGGGGCCAACGTCCTGACTTTC
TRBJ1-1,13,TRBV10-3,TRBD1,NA,CAISEPENRGAFF,TGTGCCATCAGTGAGCCAGAAAACAGGGGAGCTTTCTTT
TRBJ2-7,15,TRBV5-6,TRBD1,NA,CASRRVGQGSYEQYF,TGTGCCAGCAGACGAGTGGGACAGGGCTCCTACGAGCAGTACTTC
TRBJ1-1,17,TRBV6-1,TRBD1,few,CASSPLRDRGLGTEAFF,TGTGCCAGCAGCCCCCTCCGGGACAGGGGGCTCGGGACTGAAGCTTTCTTT
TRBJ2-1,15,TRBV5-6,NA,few,CASSFGDRPYNEQFF,TGTGCCAGCAGCTTCGGGGATAGGCCCTACAATGAGCAGTTCTTC
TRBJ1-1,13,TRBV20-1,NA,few,CSARDSLNTEAFF,TGCAGTGCTAGAGATTCCCTTAACACTGAAGCTTTCTTT
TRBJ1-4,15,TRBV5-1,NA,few,CASRESAGTNEKLFF,TGCGCCAGCAGAGAAAGTGCGGGGACAAATGAAAAACTGTTTTTT
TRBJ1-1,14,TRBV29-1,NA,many,CSVEITGMGTEAFF,TGCAGCGTTGAAATCACAGGAATGGGGACTGAAGCTTTCTTT
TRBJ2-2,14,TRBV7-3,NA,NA,CASSLSGLTGELFF,TGTGCCAGCAGCTTAAGCGGGCTTACCGGGGAGCTGTTTTTT
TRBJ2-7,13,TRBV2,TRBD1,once,CASSDTGGYEQYF,TGTGCCAGCAGTGATACAGGGGGATACGAGCAGTACTTC
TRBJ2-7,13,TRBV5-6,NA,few,CASSLRGPGEQYF,TGTGCCAGCAGCTTACGAGGGCCGGGCGAGCAGTACTTC
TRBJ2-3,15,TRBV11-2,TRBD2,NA,CASSFDGAREETQYF,TGTGCCAGCAGCTTCGATGGGGCCCGGGAGGAGACGCAGTATTTT
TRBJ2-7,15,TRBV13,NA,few,CASSLGGGPPYEQYF,TGTGCCAGCAGCTTAGGCGGGGGGCCCCCCTACGAGCAGTACTTC
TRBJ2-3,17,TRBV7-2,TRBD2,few,CASSYAASGGPRDTQYF,TGTGCCAGCAGCTATGCGGCTAGCGGAGGCCCCAGGGATACGCAGTATTTT
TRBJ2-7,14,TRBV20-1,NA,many,CSARGLGERSEQYF,TGCAGTGCTAGAGGACTAGGAGAGCGATCCGAGCAGTACTTC
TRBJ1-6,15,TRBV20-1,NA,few,CSASEGSSYNSPLHF,TGCAGTGCTAGCGAGGGTAGCTCCTATAATTCACCCCTCCACTTT
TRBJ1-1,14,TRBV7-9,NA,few,CASSSAMRDTEAFF,TGTGCCAGCAGCTCGGCCATGAGGGACACTGAAGCTTTCTTT
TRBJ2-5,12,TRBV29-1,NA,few,CSVEGAVGTQYF,TGCAGCGTTGAAGGGGCAGTAGGGACCCAGTACTTC
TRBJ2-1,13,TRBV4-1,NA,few,CASSPLPRNEQFF,TGCGCCAGCAGCCCCCTGCCGAGAAATGAGCAGTTCTTC
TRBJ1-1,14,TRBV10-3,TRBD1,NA,CAISDRQGGTEAFF,TGTGCCATCAGTGACCGACAGGGCGGAACTGAAGCTTTCTTT
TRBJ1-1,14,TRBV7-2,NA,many,CASSLPSSYTEAFF,TGTGCCAGCAGCTTACCGTCTAGTTACACTGAAGCTTTCTTT